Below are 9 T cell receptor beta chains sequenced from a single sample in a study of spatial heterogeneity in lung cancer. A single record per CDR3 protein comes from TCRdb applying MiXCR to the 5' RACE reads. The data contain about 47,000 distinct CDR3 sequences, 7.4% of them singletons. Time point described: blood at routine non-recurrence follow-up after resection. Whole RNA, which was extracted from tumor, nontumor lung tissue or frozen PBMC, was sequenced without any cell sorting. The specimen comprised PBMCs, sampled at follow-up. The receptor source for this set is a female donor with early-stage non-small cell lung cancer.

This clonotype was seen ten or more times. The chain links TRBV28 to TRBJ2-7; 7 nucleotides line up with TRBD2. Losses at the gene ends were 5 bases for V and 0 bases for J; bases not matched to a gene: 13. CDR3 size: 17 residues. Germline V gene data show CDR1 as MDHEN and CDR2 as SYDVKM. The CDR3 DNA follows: TGTGCCAGCAGTCCCACCGTGGGGGGGATAGCCTCCTACGAGCAGTACTTC. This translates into CASSPTVGGIASYEQYF.

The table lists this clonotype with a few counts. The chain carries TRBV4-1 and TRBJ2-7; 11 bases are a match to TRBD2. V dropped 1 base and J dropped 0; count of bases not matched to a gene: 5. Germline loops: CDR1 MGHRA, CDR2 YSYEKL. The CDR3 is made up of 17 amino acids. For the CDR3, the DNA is TGCGCCAGCAGCCAAGGGGAACTAGCGGGGGTCTCCTACGAGCAGTACTTC. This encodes CASSQGELAGVSYEQYF.

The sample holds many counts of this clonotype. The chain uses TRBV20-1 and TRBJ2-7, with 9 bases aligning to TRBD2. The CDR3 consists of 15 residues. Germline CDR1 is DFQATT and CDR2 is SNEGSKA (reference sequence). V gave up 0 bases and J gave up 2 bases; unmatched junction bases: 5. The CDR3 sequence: CSARDPSGGTYEQYF. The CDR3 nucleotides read TGCAGTGCTAGAGATCCCAGCGGGGGGACCTACGAGCAGTACTTC.

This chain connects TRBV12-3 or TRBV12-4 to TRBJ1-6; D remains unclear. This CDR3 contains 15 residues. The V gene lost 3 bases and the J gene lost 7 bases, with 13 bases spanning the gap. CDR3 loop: CASSFQAGLNSPLHF. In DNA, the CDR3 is TGTGCCAGCAGTTTTCAGGCGGGCCTCAATTCACCCCTCCACTTT.

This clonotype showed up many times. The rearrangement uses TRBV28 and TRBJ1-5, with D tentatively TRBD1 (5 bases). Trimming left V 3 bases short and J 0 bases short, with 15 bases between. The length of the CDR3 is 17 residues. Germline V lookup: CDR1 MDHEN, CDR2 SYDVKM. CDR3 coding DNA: TGTGCCAGCAGTTTTGGGGAAGGGGTCGTTAGCAATCAGCCCCAGCATTTT. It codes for CASSFGEGVVSNQPQHF.

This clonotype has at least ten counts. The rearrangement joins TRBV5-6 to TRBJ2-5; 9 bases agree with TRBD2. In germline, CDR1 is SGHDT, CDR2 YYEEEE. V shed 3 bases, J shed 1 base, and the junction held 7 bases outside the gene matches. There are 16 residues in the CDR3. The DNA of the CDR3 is TGTGCCAGCAGCTCCCGACGCGGGGGGGGCCAAGAGACCCAGTACTTC. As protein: CASSSRRGGGQETQYF.

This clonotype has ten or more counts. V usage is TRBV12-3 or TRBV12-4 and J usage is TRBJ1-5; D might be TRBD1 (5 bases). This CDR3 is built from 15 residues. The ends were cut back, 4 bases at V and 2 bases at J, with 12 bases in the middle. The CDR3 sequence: CASSWGRGGNQPQHF. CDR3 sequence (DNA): TGTGCCAGCAGTTGGGGTAGGGGTGGCAATCAGCCCCAGCATTTT.

The CDR3 reads CAGDSKGGNTEAFF. CDR3 nucleotide sequence: TGTGCCGGAGATTCCAAGGGGGGGAACACTGAAGCTTTCTTT. The chain uses TRBV30 and TRBJ1-1; tentative D call: TRBD1 (6 bases). CDR3 length: 14 residues. Per germline, CDR1 GTSNPN and CDR2 SVGIG (reference sequence). V was shortened by 8 bases and J by 1 base, with 17 bases between the two germline ends.

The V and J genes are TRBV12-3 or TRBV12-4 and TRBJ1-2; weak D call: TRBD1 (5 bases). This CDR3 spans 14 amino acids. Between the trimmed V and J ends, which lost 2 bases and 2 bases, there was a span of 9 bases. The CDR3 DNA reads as TGTGCCAGCAGTTTATCGGCAGGGAACTATGGCTACACCTTC. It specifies CASSLSAGNYGYTF.